This record concerns one T cell receptor (beta chain) sequence. The antigen it recognizes is unknown. Nothing much larger sits one base from this clone, and base qualities are not available. This sample was included in a study of T cell repertoires in ileal Crohn's disease (dated by TCRdb to the late 2010s). For the wider study: At the time of surgery, roughly a third of patients were active smokers, and the median duration of disease was 6.5 to 8.5 years. The study was conducted in parallel with a multicentre cohort built to find predictors of early endoscopic recurrence after ileocolonic resection. Every patient underwent surgery because of a complication, which was stricturing disease in about 61% and penetrating disease in around 40%. A total of about 170 mucosal samples from some 50 patients were sequenced, with samples obtained at several locations on the surgical specimen and at postoperative endoscopy. A Rutgeerts score higher than i0 was the definition used for endoscopic postoperative recurrence. Roughly half of the patients were given postoperative therapy, with ten to eleven receiving thiopurines and some 19 receiving anti-TNF agents. The M6 samples were biopsies of the neoterminal ileum collected during postoperative colonoscopy. The TCR repertoire was analysed in about 55 patients with Crohn's disease drawn from a prospective multicentre cohort. General findings and caveats noted by the study authors: Mucosal CD4 and CD8 T cells were sorted and sequenced only in a subgroup of patients, the size of which was not stated. Patients who were active smokers at surgery had a significantly higher proportion of clonal expansions than non-smokers (25.9% vs 17.9%, p=0.02). Compared with CD4 T cells, sorted CD8 T cells held more high-frequency clones, which suggests that the mucosal expansions were mostly CD8. Within the first year after surgery, the timing of postoperative endoscopy varied, and the median delay was nearly 7 months. Higher percentages of high-frequency clones at the time of surgery were linked to endoscopic recurrence, and every patient with clonality above 26.8% (18/57) had recurrence.

The sample's time point, from its label and the paper: neoterminal ileum biopsy at postoperative endoscopy, about 6 months after surgery. Adults with ileal or ileocolonic Crohn's disease and an indication for ileocolonic resection were eligible for inclusion. Whole ileal mucosal biopsies were kept frozen at -80 degrees C prior to DNA extraction. Genomic DNA was isolated from frozen whole biopsies using a TRizol-based method, and the DNA was quantified with a NanoDrop 2000 spectrophotometer. Taken from cysteine to phenylalanine, the CDR3 has 14 residues. Only CDR3 DNA remains: 42 bases, in frame from the first base. V was cut back by 10 bases and J by 1 base, leaving a gap of 17 bases between them. Looking up the germline V gene yields CDR1 SNHLY and CDR2 FYNNEI. For commercial TCRB immunosequencing, roughly 0.5 micrograms of biopsy DNA were submitted for each sample. Adaptive Biotechnology amplified the CDR3 regions from genomic DNA with a two-step multiplex PCR designed to control amplification bias. Primers for every V and J gene segment were used in the first PCR, and barcodes and Illumina adapters were added in the second PCR. CDR3 libraries were sequenced on an Illumina instrument. Processing in the source paper ran as follows. The analysis used both the pipelines supplied by the vendor and custom analysis of the raw data in R/Bioconductor with R version 3.3.0. Clonality, which ranges from 0 to 1, was calculated as the inverse of the normalised Shannon entropy across all productive clones. High-frequency clones were defined as the share of the repertoire occupied by the top 100 clones, with only clones passing a 95% confidence test being retained. Repertoire diversity was measured with the Simpson index, and overlap between samples was measured with the Morisita-Horn index. The source is immuneACCESS, and TCRdb retained only in-frame sequences with V and J called. Part of the clones is not carried over; for the studies checked, unresolved V genes explain less than half of this, and the remainder is unexplained. The V and J calls and clone size are taken from that table; D and trimming were inferred from the DNA. This sample holds some 11,000 clones; approximately 85% were observed only once. Roughly 6.9% of the sample is held by the ten biggest clonotypes.

The receptor was derived from an adult with Crohn's disease. Sequenced material: ileal tissue. This sequence uses TRBV2 and TRBJ2-7; tentative D gene TRBD2, with 6 bases matching. The CDR3 corresponds to CATKGGHSSYEQYF. The nucleotide sequence is given as TGTGCCACAAAGGGAGGACATTCATCCTACGAGCAGTACTTC.